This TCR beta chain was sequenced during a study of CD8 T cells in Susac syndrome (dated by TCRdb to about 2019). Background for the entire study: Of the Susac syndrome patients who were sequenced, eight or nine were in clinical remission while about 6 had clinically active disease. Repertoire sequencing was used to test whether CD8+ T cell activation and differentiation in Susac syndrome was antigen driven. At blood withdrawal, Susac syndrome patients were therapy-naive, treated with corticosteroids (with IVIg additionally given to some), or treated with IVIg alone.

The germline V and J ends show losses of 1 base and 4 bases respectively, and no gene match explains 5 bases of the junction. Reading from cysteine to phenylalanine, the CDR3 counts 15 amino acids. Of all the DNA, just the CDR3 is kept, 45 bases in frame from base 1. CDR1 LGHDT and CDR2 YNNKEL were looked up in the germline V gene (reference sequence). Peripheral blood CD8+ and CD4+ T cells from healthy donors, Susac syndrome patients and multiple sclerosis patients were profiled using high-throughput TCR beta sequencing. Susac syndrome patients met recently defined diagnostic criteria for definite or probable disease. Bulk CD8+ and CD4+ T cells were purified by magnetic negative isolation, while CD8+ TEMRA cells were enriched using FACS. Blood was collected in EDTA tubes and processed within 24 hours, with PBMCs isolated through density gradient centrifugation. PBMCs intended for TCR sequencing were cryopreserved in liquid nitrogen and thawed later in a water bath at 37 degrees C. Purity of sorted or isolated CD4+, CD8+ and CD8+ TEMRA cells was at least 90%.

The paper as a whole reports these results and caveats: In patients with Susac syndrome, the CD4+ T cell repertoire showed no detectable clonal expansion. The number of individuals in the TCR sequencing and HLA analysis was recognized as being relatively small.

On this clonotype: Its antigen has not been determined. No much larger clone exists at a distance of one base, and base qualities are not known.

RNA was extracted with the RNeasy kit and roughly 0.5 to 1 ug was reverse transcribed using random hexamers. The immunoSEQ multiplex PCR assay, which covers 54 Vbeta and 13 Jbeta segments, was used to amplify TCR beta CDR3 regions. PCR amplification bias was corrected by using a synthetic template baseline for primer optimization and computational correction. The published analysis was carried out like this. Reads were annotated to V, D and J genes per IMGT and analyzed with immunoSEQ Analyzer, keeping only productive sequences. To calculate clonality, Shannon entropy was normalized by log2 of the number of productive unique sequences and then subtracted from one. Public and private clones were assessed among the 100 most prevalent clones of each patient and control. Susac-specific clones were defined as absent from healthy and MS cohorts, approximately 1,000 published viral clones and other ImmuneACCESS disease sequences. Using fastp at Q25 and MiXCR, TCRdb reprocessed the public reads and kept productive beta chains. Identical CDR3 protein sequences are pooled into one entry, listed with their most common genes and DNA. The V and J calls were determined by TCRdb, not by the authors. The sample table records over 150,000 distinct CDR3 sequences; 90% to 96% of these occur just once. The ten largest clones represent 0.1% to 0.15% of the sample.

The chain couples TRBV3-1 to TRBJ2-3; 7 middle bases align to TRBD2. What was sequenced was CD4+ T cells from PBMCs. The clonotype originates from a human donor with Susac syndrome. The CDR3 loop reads CASSQGAGSADTQYF. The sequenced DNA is TGTGCCAGCAGCCAAGGAGCGGGGAGCGCAGATACGCAGTATTTT.